Presented here are 18 T cell receptor beta chains from one specimen sequenced in a study of response to subunit inactivated influenza vaccine (dated 2018 in TCRdb). The library was generated by RT-PCR. For sequencing, an Illumina HiSeq 2500 was employed. Using fastp trimming at Q25 and MiXCR clonotype assembly, TCRdb reanalyzed the public sequencing data and kept in-frame beta chains. Each entry merges the rows of one CDR3 protein and shows their most common DNA and genes. The sample yields approximately 730,000 distinct CDR3 sequences; approximately 15% were counted once. The ten largest clonotypes hold less than 7% of the sample. Sequencing was performed on PBMCs from blood, taken less than 15 days before vaccination. All receptors derive from a man aged 45 to 65 who received an inactivated influenza vaccine. Donor details come from another sample of the same person, matched by shared clones.

This clonotype has only a few counts. This chain connects TRBV28 to TRBJ2-2, with a tentative D call TRBD1 (5 bases). V shed 3 bases and J shed 4 bases, with 18 bases lying between them. The V gene's germline CDR1 is MDHEN and CDR2 SYDVKM. The CDR3 length is 17 residues. The CDR3 reads CASSFTRPGLGTGELFF. CDR3 nucleotide sequence: TGTGCCAGCAGTTTTACCAGGCCAGGGCTGGGCACCGGGGAGCTGTTTTTT.

V gene TRBV15 combines with J gene TRBJ2-1; unclear D gene. CDR1 and CDR2 from the germline V gene are LNHNV and YYDKDF (reference sequence). V lost 0 bases and J 3 bases, leaving 6 bases between the germline ends. The CDR3 consists of 14 residues. CDR3 residues: CATSRDQLYNEQFF. The CDR3 DNA is TGTGCCACCAGCAGAGATCAACTCTACAATGAGCAGTTCTTC.

This clonotype has only a few counts. This rearrangement joins TRBV3-1 to TRBJ2-1; tentative D call: TRBD2 (5 bases). Trimming removed 0 bases from V and 7 bases from J, with 7 bases in between. The CDR3 has 13 amino acids. Germline V gene lookup returns CDR1 LGHDT and CDR2 YNNKEL (reference sequence). The CDR3 DNA sequence: TGTGCCAGCAGCCAAGATTGGACTAATGAGCAGTTCTTC. Translating gives CASSQDWTNEQFF.

The gene calls are TRBV25-1 and TRBJ1-6, with TRBD1 matching over 9 bases. CDR3 size: 16 residues. Germline trimming cut 2 bases from V and 7 bases from J; bases unmatched to any gene: 6. From germline, CDR1 is MGHDK and CDR2 SYGVNS. As DNA, the CDR3 is TGTGCCAGCAGTGAAACTTTGACAGGGGGGAATTCACCCCTCCACTTT. It specifies CASSETLTGGNSPLHF. The variable domain in full, completed from reference TRBV25-1 and TRBJ1-6, reads EADIYQTPRYLVIGTGKKITLECSQTMGHDKMYWYQQDPGMELHLIHYSYGVNSTEKGDLSSESTVSRIRTEHFPLTLESARPSHTSQYLCASSETLTGGNSPLHFGNGTRLTVT.

The chain is built from TRBV5-6 and TRBJ2-3; D unclear. Germline CDR1 and CDR2: SGHDT and YYEEEE. CDR3 length equals 17 residues. Trimming took off 2 bases at V and 2 bases at J, with 18 bases between the two ends. The CDR3 DNA reads TGTGCCAGCAGCTTAGATGATATAACCGGAGACACAGATACGCAGTATTTT. This sequence encodes CASSLDDITGDTDTQYF. The variable domain in full, with the rest retrieved from reference TRBV5-6 and TRBJ2-3, is DAGVTQSPTHLIKTRGQQVTLRCSPKSGHDTVSWYQQALGQGPQFIFQYYEEEERQRGNFPDRFSGHQFPNYSSELNVNALLLGDSALYLCASSLDDITGDTDTQYFGPGTRLTVL.

This clonotype was observed a single time. The rearrangement links TRBV5-6 to TRBJ1-5; possible D gene TRBD1, 6 bases. Germline CDR1 and CDR2: SGHDT and YYEEEE. Trimming cost V 1 base and J 5 bases, with 13 bases left between them. The length of the CDR3 is 15 residues. The DNA of the CDR3 is TGTGCCAGCAGCTTGTTTGGCAGGGGTGATCAGCCCCAGCATTTT. Translated, it gives CASSLFGRGDQPQHF.

The J gene is TRBJ1-5, the V gene TRBV4-1; weak D call: TRBD1 (5 bases). CDR3 length: 14 amino acids. V lost 8 bases and J 4 bases, leaving 15 bases between the germline ends. Germline assignment: CDR1 MGHRA and CDR2 YSYEKL. This CDR3 reads CASGPAGGNQPQHF. The CDR3 DNA reads TGCGCCAGCGGACCGGCCGGGGGAAATCAGCCCCAGCATTTT.

The V call is TRBV12-3 or TRBV12-4, the J call TRBJ1-6; 8 nucleotides match TRBD1. The CDR3 length is 16 residues. V was clipped by 6 bases and J by 5 bases; unmatched bases: 9. The CDR3 protein is CASSNAGGYNNSPLHF. CDR3 sequence (DNA): TGTGCCAGCAGCAACGCAGGGGGCTATAATAATTCACCCCTCCACTTT.

This clonotype was observed a handful of times. The V and J genes are TRBV5-4 and TRBJ2-1; either TRBD1 or TRBD2 may supply D (5 bases each). The CDR3 totals 19 residues. Germline V gives CDR1 SGHNT, CDR2 YYREEE (reference sequence). The V end was cut by 0 bases, the J end by 2 bases, with 21 bases between. This chain's CDR3 is CASSLVPGPTIGAYNEQFF. The CDR3 DNA follows: TGTGCCAGCAGCTTGGTTCCGGGACCAACTATAGGCGCCTACAATGAGCAGTTCTTC.

This clonotype was observed many times. The rearrangement joins TRBV2 to TRBJ2-1, with 8 bases matching TRBD2. Germline CDR1 SNHLY, CDR2 FYNNEI. J gave up 4 bases and V 6 bases, and 8 bases lay outside the gene matches. The CDR3 has 15 amino acids. Written as DNA, the CDR3 is TGTGCCAGCAGGGCTCGGGGGGGCGTATACAATGAGCAGTTCTTC. Translated, it gives CASRARGGVYNEQFF. The variable domain in full, with the rest retrieved from reference TRBV2 and TRBJ2-1, is EPEVTQTPSHQVTQMGQEVILRCVPISNHLYFYWYRQILGQKVEFLVSFYNNEISEKSEIFDDQFSVERPDGSNFTLKIRSTKLEDSAMYFCASRARGGVYNEQFFGPGTRLTVL.

The rearrangement links TRBV5-6 to TRBJ1-5, with unresolved D. CDR1 is SGHDT and CDR2 is YYEEEE in the germline V gene. The germline V and J ends were trimmed by 0 bases and 3 bases, with 16 bases remaining between them. This CDR3 is 17 amino acids long. This CDR3 reads CASSLAILGSFNQPQHF. The CDR3 coding sequence is TGTGCCAGCAGCTTGGCCATTTTAGGGTCCTTCAATCAGCCCCAGCATTTT.

The CDR3 loop is CASSLSGWEQFF. The DNA of the CDR3 is TGTGCCAGCAGCTTATCTGGTTGGGAGCAGTTCTTC. The chain is built from TRBV7-9 and TRBJ2-1; D gene uncertain. Germline values: CDR1 SEHNR, CDR2 FQNEAQ (reference sequence). The length of the CDR3 is 12 residues. V was shortened by 2 bases and J by 10 bases, with 9 bases between the two germline ends.

This chain connects TRBV5-1 to TRBJ2-7; 12 bases match TRBD2. V shed 1 base, J shed 3 bases, and the junction held 5 bases outside the gene matches. This CDR3 is built from 16 residues. Germline values: CDR1 SGHRS, CDR2 YFSETQ. The CDR3 nucleotides are TGCGCCAGCAGCTTGCTCCTAGCGGGAGGGCACTACGAGCAGTACTTC. This translates into CASSLLLAGGHYEQYF.

The chain combines TRBV10-3 with TRBJ2-2, with 9 bases fitting TRBD2. Trimming took 0 bases from V and 7 from J; bases not matched to a gene: 6. CDR3 size: 16 residues. Germline V gene data show CDR1 as ENHRY and CDR2 as SYGVKD. The CDR3 is CAISESKLAGHGELFF. CDR3 DNA: TGTGCCATCAGTGAGTCGAAGCTAGCGGGGCACGGGGAGCTGTTTTTT.

This clonotype was counted many times. This chain uses TRBV27 with TRBJ2-5, with D perhaps TRBD2 (5 bases). The V gene's germline CDR1 is MNHEY and CDR2 SMNVEV (reference sequence). This CDR3 has 16 amino acids. V dropped 4 bases and J dropped 3 bases, with 18 bases sitting between them. Here the CDR3 DNA reads TGTGCCAGCAGTTCCTTCAGTTTGGGAGCTAAAGAGACCCAGTACTTC. Its protein product is CASSSFSLGAKETQYF.

A few counts support this clonotype. This rearrangement joins TRBV28 to TRBJ2-4, with a tentative D call TRBD2 (6 bases). This CDR3 contains 13 residues. V lost 5 bases to trimming and J lost 11 bases, with 16 bases between them. The V gene's germline CDR1 is MDHEN and CDR2 SYDVKM. As DNA, the CDR3 is TGTGCCAGCAGTCAGTCCCGGGGGTCGGTTCAGTACTTC. Protein sequence: CASSQSRGSVQYF.

The chain joins TRBV18 to TRBJ2-3, with 12 bases matching TRBD2. The length of the CDR3 is 16 residues. Losses at the gene ends were 3 bases for V and 3 bases for J; bases not matched to a gene: 4. Germline V gene lookup returns CDR1 KGHSH and CDR2 LQKENI. CDR3 DNA: TGTGCCAGCTCACCGCGGACTAGCGGGATGACAGATACGCAGTATTTT. The encoded protein is CASSPRTSGMTDTQYF.

V and J are TRBV13 and TRBJ1-6; tentative D call: TRBD1 (5 bases). CDR1 PRHDT and CDR2 FYEKMQ come from the germline V gene (reference sequence). The CDR3 runs to 17 residues. The V and J ends lost 5 bases and 10 bases respectively, with 24 bases between them. The CDR3 DNA is TGTGCCAGCAGCCCCCATGGGTCGGGGGGGAATTGGTCACCCCTCCACTTT. As protein: CASSPHGSGGNWSPLHF.